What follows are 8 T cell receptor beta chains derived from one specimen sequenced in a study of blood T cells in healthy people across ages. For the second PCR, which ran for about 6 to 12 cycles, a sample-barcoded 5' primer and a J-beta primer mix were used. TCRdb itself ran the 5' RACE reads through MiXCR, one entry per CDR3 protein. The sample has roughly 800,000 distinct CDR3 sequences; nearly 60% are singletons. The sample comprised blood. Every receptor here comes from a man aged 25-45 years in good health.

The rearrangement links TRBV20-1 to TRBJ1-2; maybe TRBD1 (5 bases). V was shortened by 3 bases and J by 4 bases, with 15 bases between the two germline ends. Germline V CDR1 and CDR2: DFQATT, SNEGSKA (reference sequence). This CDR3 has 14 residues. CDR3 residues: CSASPQGLAYGYTF. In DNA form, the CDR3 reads TGCAGTGCTAGCCCCCAGGGTTTGGCCTATGGCTACACCTTC.

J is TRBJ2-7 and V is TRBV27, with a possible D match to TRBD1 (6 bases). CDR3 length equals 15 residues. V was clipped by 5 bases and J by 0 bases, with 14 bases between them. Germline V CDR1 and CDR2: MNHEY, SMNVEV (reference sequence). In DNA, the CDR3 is TGTGCCAGCAGTGCGAGGGGGACCTTCTCCTACGAGCAGTACTTC. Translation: CASSARGTFSYEQYF.

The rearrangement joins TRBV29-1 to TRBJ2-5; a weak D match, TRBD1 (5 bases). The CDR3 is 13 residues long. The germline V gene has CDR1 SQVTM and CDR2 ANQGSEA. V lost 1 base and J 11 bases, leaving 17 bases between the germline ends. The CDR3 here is CSVEALDNYGQYF. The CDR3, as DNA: TGCAGCGTTGAAGCCTTGGACAACTACGGGCAGTACTTC. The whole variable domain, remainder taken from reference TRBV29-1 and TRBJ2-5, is SAVISQKPSRDICQRGTSLTIQCQVDSQVTMMFWYRQQPGQSLTLIATANQGSEATYESGFVIDKFPISRPNLTFSTLTVSNMSPEDSSIYLCSVEALDNYGQYFGPGTRLLVL.

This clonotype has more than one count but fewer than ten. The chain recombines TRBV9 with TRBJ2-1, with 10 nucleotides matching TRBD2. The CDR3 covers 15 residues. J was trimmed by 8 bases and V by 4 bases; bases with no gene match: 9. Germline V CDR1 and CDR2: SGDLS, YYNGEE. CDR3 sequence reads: CASSRGTSDTDEQFF. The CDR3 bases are TGTGCCAGCAGCCGAGGGACTAGCGACACGGATGAGCAGTTCTTC.

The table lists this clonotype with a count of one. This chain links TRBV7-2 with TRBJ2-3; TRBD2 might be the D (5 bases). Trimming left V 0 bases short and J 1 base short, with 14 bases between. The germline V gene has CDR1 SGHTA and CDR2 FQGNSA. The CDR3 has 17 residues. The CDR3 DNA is TGTGCCAGCAGCTTAGCCCTAGCCCGGCGGGGCACAGATACGCAGTATTTT. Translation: CASSLALARRGTDTQYF.

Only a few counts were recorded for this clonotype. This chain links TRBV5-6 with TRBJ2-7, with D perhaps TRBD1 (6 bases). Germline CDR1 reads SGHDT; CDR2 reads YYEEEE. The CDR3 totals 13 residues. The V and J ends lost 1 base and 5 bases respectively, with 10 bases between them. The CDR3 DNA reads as TGTGCCAGCAGCTTGTTACAGGGACACGAGCAGTACTTC. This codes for CASSLLQGHEQYF.

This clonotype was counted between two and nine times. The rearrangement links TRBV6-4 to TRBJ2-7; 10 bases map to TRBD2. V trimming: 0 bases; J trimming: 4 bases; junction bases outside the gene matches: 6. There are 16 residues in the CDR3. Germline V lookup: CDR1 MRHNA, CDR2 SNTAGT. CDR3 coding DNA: TGTGCCAGCAGTGACTCGAGCCCTAGCGGGAGTTACGAGCAGTACTTC. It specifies CASSDSSPSGSYEQYF.

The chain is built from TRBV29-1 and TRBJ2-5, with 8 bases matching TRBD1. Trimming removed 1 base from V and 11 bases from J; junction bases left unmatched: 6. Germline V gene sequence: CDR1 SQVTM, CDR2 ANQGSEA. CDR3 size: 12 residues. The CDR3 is CSVEGQGREQYF. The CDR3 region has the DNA TGCAGCGTTGAAGGACAGGGGCGTGAGCAGTACTTC.